This T cell receptor (beta chain) appears in the sequencing data of a study of regulatory T cells in long-lasting Graves disease (dated by TCRdb to 2020 to 2022). In terms of the full investigation: Persistent Graves' disease was defined as antithyroid drug treatment for over 5 years with persistently positive TSH receptor autoantibodies. This study used TCR sequencing and RNA sequencing of peripheral blood to compare persistent Graves' disease patients against newly diagnosed Graves' disease patients. The study took place in China and was registered as a clinical trial. A total of around 33 samples underwent TCR sequencing, from 13 patients with persistent Graves' disease and 20 or so patients with newly diagnosed Graves' disease. Persistent Graves' disease patients in the clinical cohort had taken antithyroid drugs for approximately 9.5 years on average.

The CDR3 holds 14 amino acids from the cysteine to the phenylalanine. CDR3 DNA only is kept here, 42 bases in frame from base 1. The germline V gene yields SGHAT for CDR1 and FQNNGV for CDR2. V gives up 0 bases and J gives up 0 bases, and the segment between their germline ends measures 6 bases. This clonotype occurred many times. Its antigen is not yet known. No base-level quality is on record; no much larger clone is a single base apart. Preparation of the library involved multiplex PCR. The run used an Illumina HiSeq 4000. CDR3 regions were amplified by Arm-PCR with iRepertoire HTBI primers to construct TCR beta libraries. PCR products were gel purified before sequencing. Processing in the source paper ran as follows. Gene usage analysis of CDR3 amino acid clonotypes relied on the approximately 68 TRBV and about 15 TRBJ segments identified across samples. COPE and FqMerger were used to merge the filtered high-quality paired reads into contigs. BLAST was used to align contigs to IMGT TRBV, TRBD and TRBJ reference genes, with CDR3 defined following IMGT. Highly expanded clones were defined as clonotypes with a frequency above 0.1%. Repertoire diversity was measured by Shannon entropy, and V-J evenness by the Gini coefficient. A clonotype found in more than one individual was treated as public. TCRdb reworked the public reads: Q25 trimming with fastp, MiXCR clone assembly, productive beta chains retained. Rows merge per CDR3 protein into single entries with the most common DNA and genes. It is TCRdb's table, rather than the study itself, that gives the V and J calls and clone size. The sample yields about 470,000 distinct CDR3 sequences; about 22% were counted once. The top ten hold more than 6% of the sample.

In the paper's terms, the time point label means: persistent/refractory GD, antithyroid drugs over 5 years with positive TRAb. For both TCR sequencing and RNA sequencing, RNA was extracted from PBMCs using TRIzol. The diagnosis of Graves' disease was made according to American Thyroid Association guidelines. Patients for the study were recruited at an endocrinology department in Xi'an, China. Each patient gave approximately 10 milliliters of peripheral blood, collected in an EDTA anticoagulant tube. PBMCs were isolated by Ficoll Paque Plus density gradient separation without further T cell sorting. An Agilent 2100 Bioanalyzer and agarose gel were used to check RNA quality, while a NanoDrop 2000 measured RNA concentration. General conclusions and limits of the study: Preferential use of TRBV28, TRBJ1-2 and TRBJ2-5 was observed in persistent disease, whereas TRBV20-1 and TRBJ2-1 were favored in newly diagnosed disease. More public clonotypes were shared among persistent patients (more than 2,500) than among newly diagnosed patients (roughly 960). Lower TCR Shannon entropy and fewer highly expanded clones were observed in persistent Graves' disease patients than in newly diagnosed patients, which suggested clonal expansion. The small sample size was acknowledged by the authors as a limitation that may reduce accuracy. Because the primary lesion, thyroid tissue, could not be accessed, the study looked at peripheral blood alone. Only the TCR beta chain was sequenced and analyzed.

Sequenced here: peripheral blood mononuclear cells (PBMCs), sampled when the disease was refractory, from a patient treated with antithyroid drugs. The sequence came from a female donor with Graves disease. The sequence is built from TRBV11-2 and TRBJ2-7, with no D gene named confidently. CDR3 protein: CASSLDSGSYEQYF. The DNA sequence reads TGTGCCAGCAGCTTAGACAGTGGCTCCTACGAGCAGTACTTC.